Each of the 18 T cell receptor beta chains below was sequenced from the same sample in a study of metastatic and nonmetastatic thyroid tumors. TCRdb reassembled clones from the PCR reads with MiXCR. The data show under 40,000 clones, around a sixth seen once. Nobody among the patients had been given any treatment before thyroid surgery. The sequenced material came from blood. The receptor set was obtained from a female donor with papillary thyroid cancer or a benign thyroid nodule (not recorded which). Some clones in this sample may be carry-over from other donors' samples.

The V call is TRBV20-1, the J call TRBJ2-7; D gene unclear. This CDR3 comprises 13 residues. Germline V gene sequence: CDR1 DFQATT, CDR2 SNEGSKA (reference sequence). V was cut by 1 base and J by 3 bases, with 10 bases left in between. Here the CDR3 DNA reads TGCAGTGCTAGAGTGGGCTCTGGCTACGAGCAGTACTTC. Translation: CSARVGSGYEQYF.

In its sample, this clone was seen many times. The chain links TRBV7-9 to TRBJ2-1, with D perhaps given as TRBD1 or TRBD2 (5 bases each). V lost 5 bases to trimming and J lost 6 bases, with 20 bases between them. CDR1 and CDR2 (germline): SEHNR, FQNEAQ (reference sequence). The CDR3 spans 16 residues. CDR3 in amino acids: CASSARQGSGSNEQFF. DNA for the CDR3: TGTGCCAGCAGCGCGCGGCAGGGATCAGGGAGCAATGAGCAGTTCTTC. Combining the CDR3 with reference TRBV7-9 and TRBJ2-1 gives the whole variable domain DTGVSQNPRHKITKRGQNVTFRCDPISEHNRLYWYRQTLGQGPEFLTYFQNEAQLEKSRLLSDRFSAERPKGSFSTLEIQRTEQGDSAMYLCASSARQGSGSNEQFFGPGTRLTVL.

This clone was detected many times. The chain couples TRBV11-2 to TRBJ2-1; 8 nucleotides match TRBD2. This CDR3 has 16 amino acids. Per the germline V gene, CDR1 is SGHAT and CDR2 is FQNNGV. J gave up 2 bases and V 2 bases, and 5 bases lay outside the gene matches. In DNA form, the CDR3 reads TGTGCCAGCAGCTTAAACGGGAGGGCCGCCTACAATGAGCAGTTCTTC. Translated, it gives CASSLNGRAAYNEQFF.

This rearrangement joins TRBV5-1 to TRBJ2-7, with 8 positions matching TRBD2. Unmatched junction bases numbered 10, after V lost 4 bases and J lost 4 bases. Germline V lookup: CDR1 SGHRS, CDR2 YFSETQ. The CDR3 has 15 residues. The CDR3 region has the DNA TGCGCCAGCAGCCAGGCGGGGGGATCTAATTACGAGCAGTACTTC. Its protein is CASSQAGGSNYEQYF.

This clone was counted at least ten times. The chain uses TRBV12-3 or TRBV12-4 and TRBJ2-5; D may be TRBD2 (6 bases). This CDR3 is built from 14 residues. V gave up 3 bases and J gave up 1 base, with 9 bases separating them. The DNA for the CDR3 is TGTGCCAGCAGTTTGGAGCGGGTCCAAGAGACCCAGTACTTC. Translation gives CASSLERVQETQYF.

This chain connects TRBV18 to TRBJ1-3; TRBD1 is a possible D gene (5 bases). The CDR3 has 16 residues. The germline V gene has CDR1 KGHSH and CDR2 LQKENI. V lost 0 bases and J 1 base, leaving 10 bases between the germline ends. Written as DNA, the CDR3 is TGTGCCAGCTCACCACCTCAGGGAAGGTCTGGAAACACCATATATTTT. This gives the protein CASSPPQGRSGNTIYF.

This clone has a count of ten or more. The chain employs TRBV5-1 and TRBJ2-1; 14 nucleotides align to TRBD2. CDR3 length equals 16 residues. In germline, CDR1 is SGHRS, CDR2 YFSETQ. J was trimmed by 6 bases and V by 0 bases; bases with no gene match: 2. In DNA form, the CDR3 reads TGCGCCAGCAGCTTGGTTGGGACTAGCGGGAGCAATGAGCAGTTCTTC. It translates to CASSLVGTSGSNEQFF.

This clone was seen repeatedly, ten times or more. The V call is TRBV3-1, the J call TRBJ1-5; D gene ambiguous. The CDR3 covers 15 residues. Germline CDR1 is LGHDT and CDR2 is YNNKEL (reference sequence). The V and J ends lost 4 bases and 3 bases respectively, with 13 bases between them. In DNA, the CDR3 is TGTGCCAGCAGCCTAGGGTTACGGTACAATCAGCCCCAGCATTTT. It translates to CASSLGLRYNQPQHF. Full variable domain (rest looked up from reference TRBV3-1 and TRBJ1-5): DTAVSQTPKYLVTQMGNDKSIKCEQNLGHDTMYWYKQDSKKFLKIMFSYNNKELIINETVPNRFSPKSPDKAHLNLHINSLELGDSAVYFCASSLGLRYNQPQHFGDGTRLSIL.

The V gene is TRBV11-1, the J gene TRBJ2-1; possibly TRBD2 for D (5 bases). The CDR3 runs to 17 residues. Germline V gene lookup returns CDR1 SGHAT and CDR2 FQDESV (reference sequence). V was pared by 7 bases and J by 6 bases, with 25 bases between. CDR3 in amino acids: CASILGPVARARNEQFF. The CDR3 DNA is TGTGCCAGCATCTTGGGCCCGGTAGCGCGAGCACGCAATGAGCAGTTCTTC.

The V and J genes are TRBV6-1 and TRBJ1-2, with D hard to call. The CDR3 totals 13 residues. In germline, CDR1 is MNHNS, CDR2 SASEGT. V was shortened by 7 bases and J by 6 bases, with 15 bases between the two germline ends. The CDR3 bases are TGTGCCAGCACCTCGGACCCCGCGGATGGCTACACCTTC. Its translation is CASTSDPADGYTF.

This clone was detected ten times or more. This chain links TRBV11-2 with TRBJ2-4; no firm D call. From germline, CDR1 is SGHAT and CDR2 FQNNGV. Deletions cut 5 bases from V and 0 bases from J, with 11 bases between. The CDR3 covers 15 residues. CDR3: CASSLTRGAKNIQYF. For the CDR3, the DNA is TGTGCCAGCAGCCTAACGAGAGGAGCCAAAAACATTCAGTACTTC.

The chain combines TRBV20-1 with TRBJ1-1; maybe TRBD1 (5 bases). Deletions cut 3 bases from V and 3 bases from J, with 11 bases between. The length of the CDR3 is 13 residues. CDR1 DFQATT and CDR2 SNEGSKA come from the germline V gene (reference sequence). CDR3 region: CSASGAGHTEAFF. The CDR3, as DNA: TGCAGTGCTAGCGGCGCAGGGCACACTGAAGCTTTCTTT.

Ten or more counts support this clone. V gene TRBV9 combines with J gene TRBJ1-1; 7 bases match TRBD1. The germline V gene has CDR1 SGDLS and CDR2 YYNGEE. The length of the CDR3 is 13 residues. V lost 1 base to trimming and J lost 7 bases; unmatched junction nucleotides: 4. CDR3 protein: CASSVQGEGEAFF. As DNA, the CDR3 is TGTGCCAGCAGCGTACAGGGGGAGGGTGAAGCTTTCTTT.

This clone was counted a single time. The chain uses TRBV11-2 and TRBJ2-2, with D maybe TRBD2 (5 bases). This CDR3 is 15 amino acids long. Trimming pared 3 bases from V and 2 bases from J, leaving 10 bases between. The germline CDR1 and CDR2 sequences are SGHAT and FQNNGV. CDR3 in DNA: TGTGCCAGCAGCTTCGCAGCGGTAAACACCGGGGAGCTGTTTTTT. Its protein product is CASSFAAVNTGELFF. The variable domain in full, completed from reference TRBV11-2 and TRBJ2-2, reads EAGVAQSPRYKIIEKRQSVAFWCNPISGHATLYWYQQILGQGPKLLIQFQNNGVVDDSQLPKDRFSAERLKGVDSTLKIQPAKLEDSAVYLCASSFAAVNTGELFFGEGSRLTVL.

In this sample, this clone turned up many times. This chain uses TRBV11-2 with TRBJ2-7; TRBD2 is a possible D gene (6 bases). The CDR3 contains 13 residues. V lost 5 bases and J lost 7, with 15 bases in between. Looked up from germline, CDR1 is SGHAT and CDR2 is FQNNGV. The CDR3 DNA follows: TGTGCCAGCAGCCGGGAGAGCTTTGGGGAGCAGTACTTC. Its protein is CASSRESFGEQYF. The full variable domain, its missing parts supplied by reference TRBV11-2 and TRBJ2-7, is EAGVAQSPRYKIIEKRQSVAFWCNPISGHATLYWYQQILGQGPKLLIQFQNNGVVDDSQLPKDRFSAERLKGVDSTLKIQPAKLEDSAVYLCASSRESFGEQYFGPGTRLTVT.

This clone was seen at least ten times. A much larger clone is a single base away; this may be a read error. The chain uses TRBV12-3 or TRBV12-4 and TRBJ1-1, with a tentative D call TRBD1 (5 bases). There are 14 residues in the CDR3. V was clipped by 10 bases and J by 0 bases, with 15 bases between them. The CDR3 DNA reads as TGTGCCAACGTCGATGCAGGGCTGAACACTGAAGCTTTCTTT. This gives the protein CANVDAGLNTEAFF.

A word on this clone: This likely comes from a read error, as the CDR3 has no conserved phenylalanine or tryptophan at its end. The rearrangement links TRBV20-1 to TRBJ2-5; the match to TRBD2 covers 8 bases. V was pared by 5 bases and J by 5 bases, with 10 bases of the junction left unmatched. Germline V gene data show CDR1 as DFQATT and CDR2 as SNEGSKA (reference sequence). CDR3 size: 14 residues. The CDR3, as DNA: TGCAGTGCTGGGGGACTAGTGGTCCGGGAGACCCAGTACTTA. This encodes CSAGGLVVRETQYL.

This clone was observed at least ten times. The chain carries TRBV7-2 and TRBJ2-1; TRBD2 aligns across 10 bases. Germline V gene sequence: CDR1 SGHTA, CDR2 FQGNSA. Trimming at V came to 0 bases and at J to 8 bases, leaving 7 bases not matched to a gene. This CDR3 spans 16 amino acids. CDR3 nucleotides: TGTGCCAGCAGCTTAGCAGCGTCTAGCGGGAGTCATGAGCAGTTCTTC. Translation gives CASSLAASSGSHEQFF. The full variable domain, rest sourced from reference TRBV7-2 and TRBJ2-1, is GAGVSQSPSNKVTEKGKDVELRCDPISGHTALYWYRQSLGQGLEFLIYFQGNSAPDKSGLPSDRFSAERTGGSVSTLTIQRTQQEDSAVYLCASSLAASSGSHEQFFGPGTRLTVL.